The rows below give T cell receptor beta chains drawn from one sample of a study of memory CD4+ T cells and cytomegalovirus serostatus. Profiled with immunoSEQ multiplex PCR; TCRdb holds only in-frame clones, not every one. Counted here are some 59,000 clones, 82% occurring once; the ten biggest clones make up approximately 0.92%. The sample was memory CD4+ T cells from blood. The receptors derive from an adult in good health and CMV-seronegative. Both conserved end residues are part of each CDR3. Fields, in order: V gene, J gene, clone size, D gene, CDR3 DNA, CDR3 protein. A D gene is named only where the DNA matches it firmly. Rows may omit the clone size; those that give it use once, few, many or a size class.

v_call: TRBV28; j_call: TRBJ2-3; clone_size: NA; d_call: NA; cdr3_nt: TGTGCCAGCAGTGCCTCCCTTACGCAGTATTTT; cdr3_aa: CASSASLTQYF
v_call: TRBV25-1; j_call: TRBJ2-3; clone_size: NA; d_call: NA; cdr3_nt: TGTGCCAGCCAGAGCAGGAACACAGATACGCAGTATTTT; cdr3_aa: CASQSRNTDTQYF
v_call: TRBV4-1; j_call: TRBJ2-3; clone_size: few; d_call: NA; cdr3_nt: TGCGCCAGCAGCCAATCGATCCGGGACGAACGTTCAGATACGCAGTATTTT; cdr3_aa: CASSQSIRDERSDTQYF
v_call: TRBV30; j_call: TRBJ2-7; clone_size: NA; d_call: TRBD1; cdr3_nt: TGTGCCTGGAGTCGGGGGACAGGGAGATCCACCTACGAGCAGTACTTC; cdr3_aa: CAWSRGTGRSTYEQYF
v_call: TRBV7-9; j_call: TRBJ2-7; clone_size: NA; d_call: NA; cdr3_nt: TGTGCCAGCAGCTTAAGAGGGTGGGAGCAGTACTTC; cdr3_aa: CASSLRGWEQYF
v_call: TRBV6-5; j_call: TRBJ1-2; clone_size: few; d_call: TRBD1; cdr3_nt: TGTGCCAGCAGCCGAGACAGGGGGCGCGGCTATGGCTACACCTTC; cdr3_aa: CASSRDRGRGYGYTF
v_call: TRBV10-3; j_call: TRBJ2-1; clone_size: NA; d_call: NA; cdr3_nt: TGTGCCATCAGTGATGGAAGCGGGTTTTACAATGAGCAGTTCTTC; cdr3_aa: CAISDGSGFYNEQFF
v_call: TRBV28; j_call: TRBJ2-3; clone_size: NA; d_call: NA; cdr3_nt: TGTGCCAGCAGTTTGCGACAGGACCGCACAGATACGCAGTATTTT; cdr3_aa: CASSLRQDRTDTQYF
v_call: TRBV28; j_call: TRBJ1-5; clone_size: NA; d_call: NA; cdr3_nt: TGTGCCAGCAAAGGGGGTTCGGGTCAGCCCCAGCATTTT; cdr3_aa: CASKGGSGQPQHF
v_call: TRBV5-6; j_call: TRBJ2-1; clone_size: NA; d_call: NA; cdr3_nt: TGTGCCAGCAGCTTGAGGAGTACCTCCTACAATGAGCAGTTCTTC; cdr3_aa: CASSLRSTSYNEQFF
v_call: TRBV5-8; j_call: TRBJ1-2; clone_size: NA; d_call: NA; cdr3_nt: TGTGCCAGCATAGAGTCCGTGTACTATGGCTACACCTTC; cdr3_aa: CASIESVYYGYTF
v_call: TRBV6-6; j_call: TRBJ1-6; clone_size: NA; d_call: TRBD1; cdr3_nt: TGTGCCAGCAGCCGAGACAGGGAGAATTCACCCCTCCACTTT; cdr3_aa: CASSRDRENSPLHF
v_call: TRBV29-1; j_call: TRBJ1-2; clone_size: NA; d_call: NA; cdr3_nt: TGCAGCGTTGACATGGGGGGGAACTATGGCTACACCTTC; cdr3_aa: CSVDMGGNYGYTF
v_call: TRBV6-1; j_call: TRBJ1-2; clone_size: NA; d_call: TRBD1; cdr3_nt: TGTGCCAGCAGGACAGGGCCGGGCGGCTATGGCTACACCTTC; cdr3_aa: CASRTGPGGYGYTF
v_call: TRBV4-2; j_call: TRBJ1-1; clone_size: NA; d_call: NA; cdr3_nt: TGTGCCAGCAGCCAAGTCGGGCGCTTACGGGATTGGTTTGAAGCTTTCTTT; cdr3_aa: CASSQVGRLRDWFEAFF
v_call: TRBV28; j_call: TRBJ2-2; clone_size: NA; d_call: TRBD1; cdr3_nt: TGTGCCAGCAGTTTAATCAGGAGACAGGGCCGCACCGGGGAGCTGTTTTTT; cdr3_aa: CASSLIRRQGRTGELFF
v_call: TRBV5-8; j_call: TRBJ1-1; clone_size: NA; d_call: NA; cdr3_nt: TGTGCCAGCAGCCCCGGGAAGGGTTGGGGGAACCTTTTCACTGAAGCTTTCTTT; cdr3_aa: CASSPGKGWGNLFTEAFF
v_call: TRBV29-1; j_call: TRBJ2-1; clone_size: NA; d_call: TRBD2; cdr3_nt: TGCAGCGTTGTGGGCGGGAGCTCCTACAATGAGCAGTTCTTC; cdr3_aa: CSVVGGSSYNEQFF
v_call: TRBV7-9; j_call: TRBJ2-3; clone_size: NA; d_call: TRBD1; cdr3_nt: TGTGCCAGCAGCCCCAGGTTCAGGGACAGGGGACGCACAGATACGCAGTATTTT; cdr3_aa: CASSPRFRDRGRTDTQYF
v_call: TRBV28; j_call: TRBJ2-1; clone_size: NA; d_call: NA; cdr3_nt: TGTGCCTACCAGGGGGGGCGGGACAATGAGCAGTTCTTC; cdr3_aa: CAYQGGRDNEQFF
v_call: TRBV27; j_call: TRBJ1-2; clone_size: NA; d_call: NA; cdr3_nt: TGTGCCAGCAGGGCCGGGACACACAGGGTGGGAGGAGGCTACACCTTC; cdr3_aa: CASRAGTHRVGGGYTF
v_call: TRBV7-9; j_call: TRBJ1-5; clone_size: NA; d_call: TRBD1; cdr3_nt: TGTGCCAGCGGTTCCGGGACAGGGAATCAGCCCCAGCATTTT; cdr3_aa: CASGSGTGNQPQHF
v_call: TRBV7-2; j_call: TRBJ2-3; clone_size: NA; d_call: NA; cdr3_nt: TGTGCCAGCAGCTTAATGTTTGTTCGGGTGAATACGCAGTATTTT; cdr3_aa: CASSLMFVRVNTQYF
v_call: TRBV6-1; j_call: TRBJ2-4; clone_size: once; d_call: TRBD2; cdr3_nt: TGTGCCAGCGCCCTCGCGGGGGTAGCCAAAAACATTCAGTACTTC; cdr3_aa: CASALAGVAKNIQYF
v_call: TRBV19; j_call: TRBJ1-4; clone_size: NA; d_call: NA; cdr3_nt: TGTGCCAGTAGTCTAGGGGCAACTAATGAAAAACTGTTTTTT; cdr3_aa: CASSLGATNEKLFF
v_call: TRBV5-1; j_call: TRBJ2-1; clone_size: once; d_call: NA; cdr3_nt: TGCGCCAGCAACTACCGGGGTTTGTCCTACAATGAGCAGTTCTTC; cdr3_aa: CASNYRGLSYNEQFF
v_call: TRBV6-6; j_call: TRBJ1-5; clone_size: once; d_call: TRBD1; cdr3_nt: TGTGCCAGCAGTTACTCGGACAGGTATCAGCCCCAGCATTTT; cdr3_aa: CASSYSDRYQPQHF
v_call: TRBV27; j_call: TRBJ1-1; clone_size: NA; d_call: NA; cdr3_nt: TGTGCCAGCAGAGGGGGAATGGCCACTGAAGCTTTCTTT; cdr3_aa: CASRGGMATEAFF
v_call: TRBV27; j_call: TRBJ2-1; clone_size: NA; d_call: NA; cdr3_nt: TGTGCCAGCGGAGCCCAGGGGAACGGAATACGGCACAATGAGCAGTTCTTC; cdr3_aa: CASGAQGNGIRHNEQFF
v_call: TRBV2; j_call: TRBJ2-1; clone_size: NA; d_call: TRBD2; cdr3_nt: TGTGCCAGCAGGGGGGATGAGCGGGGGACCTCCTACAATGAGCAGTTCTTC; cdr3_aa: CASRGDERGTSYNEQFF
v_call: TRBV10-3; j_call: TRBJ2-7; clone_size: NA; d_call: TRBD1; cdr3_nt: TGTGCCATCAGTGCCGGGACAGGGACCTACGAGCAGTACTTC; cdr3_aa: CAISAGTGTYEQYF
v_call: TRBV7-8; j_call: TRBJ2-7; clone_size: NA; d_call: NA; cdr3_nt: TGTGCCAGCAGCTTAGTGATTCGGGGCTGGGACTACGAGCAGTACTTC; cdr3_aa: CASSLVIRGWDYEQYF
v_call: TRBV6-1; j_call: TRBJ1-5; clone_size: NA; d_call: NA; cdr3_nt: TGTGCCAGCAGTGAATCAAGAAATCAGCCCCAGCATTTT; cdr3_aa: CASSESRNQPQHF
v_call: TRBV6-1; j_call: TRBJ2-7; clone_size: NA; d_call: TRBD2; cdr3_nt: TGTGCCAGCAGGAGGACTAGCGGCGAGCAGTACTTC; cdr3_aa: CASRRTSGEQYF
v_call: TRBV10-3; j_call: TRBJ2-2; clone_size: NA; d_call: NA; cdr3_nt: TGTGCCACCCAGGGTCTGGACACCGGGGAGCTGTTTTTT; cdr3_aa: CATQGLDTGELFF
v_call: TRBV6-5; j_call: TRBJ2-7; clone_size: NA; d_call: NA; cdr3_nt: TGTGCCAGCAGCGACTCCGGGACGGCCTCCTACGAGCAGTACTTC; cdr3_aa: CASSDSGTASYEQYF
v_call: TRBV7-3; j_call: TRBJ1-6; clone_size: NA; d_call: TRBD1; cdr3_nt: TGTGCCAGCAGCTTAATGGGGACAGGACAGTCACCCCTCCACTTT; cdr3_aa: CASSLMGTGQSPLHF